Presented here are 3 T cell receptor beta chains from one specimen sequenced in a study of blood T cell repertoires in COVID-19. Sequencing was performed with immunoSEQ multiplex PCR; in TCRdb, only in-frame clones are kept and a portion is missing. The sample carries tens of thousands of clones, roughly 87% recorded once. Sequenced sample: peripheral blood. The receptor source for this set is a man of 80 years or more in a cohort sampled during active COVID-19.

The chain recombines TRBV7-2 with TRBJ2-1; 10 bases line up with TRBD2. In germline, CDR1 is SGHTA, CDR2 FQGNSA. V trimming: 2 bases; J trimming: 8 bases; junction bases outside the gene matches: 9. CDR3 length: 16 amino acids. In nucleotides, the CDR3 is TGTGCCAGCAGCTTACTCAGTAGCGGGGGGAGCTATGAGCAGTTCTTC. As protein: CASSLLSSGGSYEQFF.

The rearrangement uses TRBV10-1 and TRBJ1-1; D might be TRBD1 (5 bases). Germline V gives CDR1 WNHNN, CDR2 SYGVQD (reference sequence). With 2 bases removed from V and 6 bases from J, the gap between germline ends came to 10 bases. The length of the CDR3 is 13 residues. CDR3 amino acids: CASSEAGPAEAFF. CDR3 DNA sequence: TGCGCCAGCAGTGAGGCGGGACCGGCTGAAGCTTTCTTT.

In this sample, this clone is medium-sized (0.01 to 0.1%). The rearrangement joins TRBV19 to TRBJ1-2; tentative D call: TRBD1 (5 bases). CDR1 is LNHDA and CDR2 is SQIVND in the germline V gene (reference sequence). The V gene lost 5 bases and the J gene lost 4 bases, with 17 bases spanning the gap. The CDR3 sequence is 15 residues long. CDR3 loop: CASSWRDSVPYGYTF. DNA of the CDR3: TGTGCCAGTAGTTGGCGGGACTCAGTCCCCTATGGCTACACCTTC.